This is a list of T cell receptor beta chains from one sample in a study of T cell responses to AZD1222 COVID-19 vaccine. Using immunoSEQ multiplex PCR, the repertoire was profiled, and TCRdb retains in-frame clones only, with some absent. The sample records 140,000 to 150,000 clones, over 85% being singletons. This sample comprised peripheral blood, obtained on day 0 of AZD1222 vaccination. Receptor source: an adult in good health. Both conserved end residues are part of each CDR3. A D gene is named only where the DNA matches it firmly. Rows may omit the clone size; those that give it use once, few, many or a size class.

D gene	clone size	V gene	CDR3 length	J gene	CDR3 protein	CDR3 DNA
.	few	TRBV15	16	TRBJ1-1	CATSRDVQAMNTEAFF	TGTGCCACCAGCAGAGATGTACAGGCAATGAACACTGAAGCTTTCTTT
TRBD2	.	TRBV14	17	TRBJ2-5	CASSQEYRLAGEETQYF	TGTGCCAGCAGCCAAGAATATAGACTAGCGGGAGAAGAGACCCAGTACTTC
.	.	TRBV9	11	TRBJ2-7	CASSVVYEQYF	TGTGCCAGCAGCGTAGTTTACGAGCAGTACTTC
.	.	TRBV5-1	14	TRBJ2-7	CASSRDNIIGEQYF	TGCGCCAGCAGTCGGGACAACATAATTGGCGAGCAGTACTTC
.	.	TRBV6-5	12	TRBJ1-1	CASREWNTEAFF	TGTGCCAGCAGGGAGTGGAACACTGAAGCTTTCTTT